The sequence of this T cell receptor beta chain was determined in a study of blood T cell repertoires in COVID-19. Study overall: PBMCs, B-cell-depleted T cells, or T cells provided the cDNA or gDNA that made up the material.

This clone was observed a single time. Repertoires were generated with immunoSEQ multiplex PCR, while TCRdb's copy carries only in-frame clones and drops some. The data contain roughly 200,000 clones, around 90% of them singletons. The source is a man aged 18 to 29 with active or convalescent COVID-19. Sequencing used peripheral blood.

CDR3: CATQKENTDTQYF. In nucleotides, the CDR3 is TGTGCCACTCAAAAGGAGAACACAGATACGCAGTATTTT. The chain carries TRBV10-3 and TRBJ2-3, with unresolved D. Germline CDR1 reads ENHRY; CDR2 reads SYGVKD. The CDR3 runs 13 residues. Trimming took off 10 bases at V and 2 bases at J, with 13 bases between the two ends.